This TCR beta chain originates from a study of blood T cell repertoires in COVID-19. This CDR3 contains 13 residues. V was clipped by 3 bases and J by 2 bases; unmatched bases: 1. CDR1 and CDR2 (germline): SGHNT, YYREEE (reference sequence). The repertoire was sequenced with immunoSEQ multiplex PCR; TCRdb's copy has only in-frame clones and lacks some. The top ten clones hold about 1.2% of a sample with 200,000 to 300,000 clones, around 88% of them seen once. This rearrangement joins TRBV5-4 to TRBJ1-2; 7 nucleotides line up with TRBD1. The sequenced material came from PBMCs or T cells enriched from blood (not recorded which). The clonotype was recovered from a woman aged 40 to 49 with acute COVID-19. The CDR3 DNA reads TGTGCCAGCAGCTCGACAGGGAACTATGGCTACACCTTC. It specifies CASSSTGNYGYTF.